This T cell receptor beta chain was sequenced during a study of early T cells in non-severe SARS-CoV-2 infection. For the study at large: The sequenced material was bulk RNA from unsorted whole blood, and its chains were unpaired.

CDR3 length equals 15 residues. The V end lost 6 bases, the J end lost 1 base, and 14 bases lay between the germline ends. Germline V lookup: CDR1 ENHRY, CDR2 SYGVKD. In the library, individual cDNA molecules carried attached unique molecular identifiers. TCRdb re-analysed the 5' RACE reads in MiXCR, keeping a single row per CDR3 protein. The sample has 35,000 to 55,000 distinct CDR3 sequences, 11% seen once. The chain combines TRBV10-3 with TRBJ2-3; D possibly corresponds to TRBD1 (5 bases). The TCR sequence derives from an adult who was a healthcare worker with PCR-confirmed SARS-CoV-2 infection or an uninfected control (not recorded which). The sequencing input was whole blood. DNA for the CDR3: TGTGCCATCAGGGCCCAGCAGGGTGGCACAGATACGCAGTATTTT. Its protein is CAIRAQQGGTDTQYF.